The text below deals with one T cell receptor (beta chain). As yet, its antigen is unknown. The treatment was: approximately 11-day PBMC culture with coronavirus spike peptide pools or control peptides (ViraFEST assay). Scientists separated out CD4+ T cells through negative selection following 10 days in culture. The data belong to a study of vaccination and CD4 T cells after COVID-19. Study-wide background: Nasal swab PCR identified SARS-CoV-2 in the convalescent patients, of whom some 10 were mild and one severe. There were six male and four female convalescents, and two of them were Hispanic.

J lost 10 bases, V lost 5 bases, and 11 bases had no gene match. Germline assignment: CDR1 LGHNT and CDR2 FRNRAP. The CDR3 loop spans 15 amino acids. Study conclusions and caveats: A median of around 86% of reactive clones, in convalescent patients, became evident only post-vaccination.

The Oncomine TCR Beta short-read assay was applied to DNA of cultured CD4+ T cells. MiXCR was run by TCRdb on the PCR reads, yielding one entry per CDR3 protein. The sample lists 11,000 to 15,000 distinct CDR3 sequences; around half were seen once. The rearrangement links TRBV12-5 to TRBJ1-6; 7 nucleotides align to TRBD1. The sample was CD4+ T cells from blood, cultured in vitro, taken before SARS-CoV-2 vaccination. The TCR sequence derives from a human donor who had recovered from COVID-19. CDR3 in amino acids: CASGPANRGLSPLHF. In DNA form, the CDR3 reads TGTGCTAGTGGTCCCGCTAACAGGGGATTGTCACCCCTCCACTTT. The variable domain in full, completed from reference TRBV12-5 and TRBJ1-6, reads DARVTQTPRHKVTEMGQEVTMRCQPILGHNTVFWYRQTMMQGLELLAYFRNRAPLDDSGMPKDRFSAEMPDATLATLKIQPSEPRDSAVYFCASGPANRGLSPLHFGNGTRLTVT.